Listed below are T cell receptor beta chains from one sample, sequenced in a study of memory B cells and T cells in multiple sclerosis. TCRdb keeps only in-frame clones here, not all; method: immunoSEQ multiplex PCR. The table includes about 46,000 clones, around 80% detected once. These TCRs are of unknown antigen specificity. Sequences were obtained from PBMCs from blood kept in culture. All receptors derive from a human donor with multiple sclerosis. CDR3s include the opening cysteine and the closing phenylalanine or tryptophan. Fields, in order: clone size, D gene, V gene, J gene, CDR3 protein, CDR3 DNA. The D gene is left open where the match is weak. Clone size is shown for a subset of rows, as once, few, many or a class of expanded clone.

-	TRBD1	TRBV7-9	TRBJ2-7	CASSRDRGTYEQYF	TGTGCCAGCAGCCGGGACAGGGGCACCTACGAGCAGTACTTC
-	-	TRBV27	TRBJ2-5	CASSLNPSSGETQYF	TGTGCCAGCAGTTTAAACCCATCATCCGGGGAGACCCAGTACTTC
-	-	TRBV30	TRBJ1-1	CAWSVTGIDTEAFF	TGTGCCTGGAGTGTAACAGGGATCGACACTGAAGCTTTCTTT
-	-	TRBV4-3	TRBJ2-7	CASSQAQSYEQYF	TGCGCCAGCAGCCAAGCCCAGTCCTACGAGCAGTACTTC
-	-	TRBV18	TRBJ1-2	CASSPGRGLAAYGYTF	TGTGCCAGCTCACCAGGGCGAGGTCTCGCCGCCTATGGCTACACCTTC
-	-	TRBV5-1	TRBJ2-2	CASSLAPFRGTGELFF	TGCGCCAGCAGCTTGGCCCCGTTTAGGGGGACCGGGGAGCTGTTTTTT
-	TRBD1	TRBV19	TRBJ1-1	CASSMGDRVGGAFF	TGTGCCAGTAGTATGGGAGACAGGGTAGGGGGGGCTTTCTTT
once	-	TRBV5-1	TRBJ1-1	CASSLGQPSTEAFF	TGCGCCAGCAGCTTAGGACAGCCGAGCACTGAAGCTTTCTTT
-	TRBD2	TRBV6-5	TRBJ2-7	CASSYYGGGSYEQYF	TGTGCCAGCAGTTATTACGGCGGGGGCTCCTACGAGCAGTACTTC
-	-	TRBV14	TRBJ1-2	CASSQEGRHYGYTF	TGTGCCAGCAGCCAAGAGGGCAGACACTATGGCTACACCTTC
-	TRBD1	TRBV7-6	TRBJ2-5	CASSLTGFGLGEQYF	TGTGCCAGCAGCTTGACAGGGTTTGGGCTCGGGGAGCAGTACTTC
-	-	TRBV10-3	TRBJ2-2	CAIRGERTGELFF	TGTGCCATCAGGGGCGAGAGGACCGGGGAGCTGTTTTTT
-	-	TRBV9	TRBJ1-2	CASSVAAPLNYGYTF	TGTGCCAGCAGCGTAGCGGCCCCCCTAAACTATGGCTACACCTTC
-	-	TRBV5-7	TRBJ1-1	CASRSFEAFF	TGTGCCAGCAGATCATTCGAAGCTTTCTTT
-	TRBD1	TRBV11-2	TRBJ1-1	CASSSTGGRWTEAFF	TGTGCCAGCAGCTCGACAGGGGGCAGGTGGACTGAAGCTTTCTTT
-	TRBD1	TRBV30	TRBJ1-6	CAYDGQGVRLLTSPLHF	TGTGCTTACGACGGACAGGGGGTAAGGCTCCTAACTTCACCCCTCCACTTT
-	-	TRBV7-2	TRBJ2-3	CASSADRSTATDTQYF	TGTGCCAGCAGCGCCGACAGATCGACAGCCACAGATACGCAGTATTTT
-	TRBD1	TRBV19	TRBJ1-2	CASSQGENGYTF	TGTGCCAGTAGTCAGGGGGAGAATGGCTACACCTTC
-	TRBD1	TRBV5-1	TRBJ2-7	CASRDQGAIYEQYF	TGCGCCAGCAGGGACCAGGGGGCTATTTACGAGCAGTACTTC
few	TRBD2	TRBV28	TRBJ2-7	CASSFSGLAGGTFSYEQYF	TGTGCCAGCAGTTTCAGTGGACTAGCGGGGGGTACCTTCTCCTACGAGCAGTACTTC
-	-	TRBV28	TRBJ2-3	CASREGTSTDTQYF	TGTGCCAGCAGGGAGGGGACTAGCACAGATACGCAGTATTTT
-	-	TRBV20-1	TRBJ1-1	CSVLGVGKAFF	TGCAGTGTATTAGGGGTTGGGAAGGCTTTCTTT
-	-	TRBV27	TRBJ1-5	CASSLSWSGGGQPQHF	TGTGCCAGCAGTTTATCGTGGTCCGGAGGAGGTCAGCCCCAGCATTTT
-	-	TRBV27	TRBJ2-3	CASSLRWADTQYF	TGTGCCAGCAGTTTAAGGTGGGCAGATACGCAGTATTTT
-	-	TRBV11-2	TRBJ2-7	CASSFFSGTRYEQYF	TGTGCCAGCAGCTTTTTTAGCGGAACGCGCTACGAGCAGTACTTC
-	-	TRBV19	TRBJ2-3	CATRDGQLTDTQYF	TGTGCCACCCGCGACGGACAGCTCACAGATACGCAGTATTTT
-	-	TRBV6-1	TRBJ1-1	CASSEPLGFRGTLNTEAFF	TGTGCCAGCAGTGAACCTTTAGGATTCCGTGGGACATTGAACACTGAAGCTTTCTTT
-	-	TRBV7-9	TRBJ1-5	CASSLKGQLQPQHF	TGTGCCAGCAGCTTAAAGGGACAATTACAGCCCCAGCATTTT
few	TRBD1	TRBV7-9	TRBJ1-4	CASSLGQGFYGEKLFF	TGTGCCAGCAGCCTCGGACAGGGTTTCTACGGTGAAAAACTGTTTTTT
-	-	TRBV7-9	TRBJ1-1	CASTSVGGSVVTEAFF	TGTGCCAGCACATCAGTGGGCGGCTCTGTTGTCACTGAAGCTTTCTTT
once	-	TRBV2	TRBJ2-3	CASTYTDTQYF	TGTGCCAGCACCTACACAGATACGCAGTATTTT
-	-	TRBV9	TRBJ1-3	CASSPKGGTADSGNTIYF	TGTGCCAGCAGCCCCAAGGGGGGGACTGCCGACTCTGGAAACACCATATATTTT
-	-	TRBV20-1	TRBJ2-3	CSARETDTQYF	TGCAGTGCTAGAGAGACAGATACGCAGTATTTT
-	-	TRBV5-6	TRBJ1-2	CASSLLGDGRGYGYTF	TGTGCCAGCAGCTTGTTGGGCGATGGACGGGGCTATGGCTACACCTTC
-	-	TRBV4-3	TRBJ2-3	CASSPKTGNTDTQYF	TGCGCCAGCAGCCCGAAAACAGGGAACACAGATACGCAGTATTTT